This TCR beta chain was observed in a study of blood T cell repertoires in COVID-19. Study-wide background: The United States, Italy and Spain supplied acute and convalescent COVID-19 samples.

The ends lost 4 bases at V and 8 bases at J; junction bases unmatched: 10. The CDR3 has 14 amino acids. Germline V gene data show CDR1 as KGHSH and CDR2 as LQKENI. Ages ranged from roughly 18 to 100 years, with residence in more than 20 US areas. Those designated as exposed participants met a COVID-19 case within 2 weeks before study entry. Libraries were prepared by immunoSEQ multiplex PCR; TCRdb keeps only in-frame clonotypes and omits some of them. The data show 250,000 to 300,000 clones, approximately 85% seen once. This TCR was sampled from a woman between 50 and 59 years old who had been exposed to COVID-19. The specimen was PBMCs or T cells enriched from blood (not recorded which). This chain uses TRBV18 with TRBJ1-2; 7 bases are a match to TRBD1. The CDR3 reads CASSLAGTERGYTF. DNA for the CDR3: TGTGCCAGCTCACTCGCGGGGACAGAAAGAGGCTACACCTTC.